This paragraph covers one T cell receptor beta chain sequence. Clones were sequenced by immunoSEQ multiplex PCR, and TCRdb holds only the in-frame ones, with some missing. Among some 10,000 clones listed, roughly 92% were seen once. The J segment lost 9 bases and the V segment lost 4 bases, leaving 12 bases of the junction unmatched. There are 15 residues in the CDR3. Germline lookup yields CDR1 SGHRS and CDR2 YFSETQ. This sample stems from a study of chemoradiotherapy in HPV16-positive cancers. The receptor was isolated from a human donor with HPV-associated anogenital cancer. The V gene is TRBV5-1, the J gene TRBJ2-5, with 10 bases fitting TRBD2. Specimen: blood, collected from a patient who underwent chemoradiotherapy. The CDR3 nucleotides read TGCGCCAGCAGCCCAGCTATAGCGGGGGGCAGGGCCCAGTACTTC. It is translated as CASSPAIAGGRAQYF.